This entry lists 4 T cell receptor beta chains sequenced from one sample in a study of CD8 T cells in ankylosing spondylitis. A single record per CDR3 protein comes from TCRdb applying MiXCR to the 5' RACE reads. The sample includes around 25,000 distinct CDR3 sequences, 2.5% to 3% of them seen just once. The sample taken for sequencing was blood, either unsorted or a sorted T cell fraction (not recorded which). The receptors here all came from a female donor with ankylosing spondylitis or in good health (not recorded which).

This clonotype was picked up many times. This chain links TRBV9 with TRBJ2-3, with TRBD2 matching over 8 bases. Germline CDR1 reads SGDLS; CDR2 reads YYNGEE. The CDR3 is 15 residues long. Trimming took 0 bases from V and 2 from J; bases not matched to a gene: 2. The CDR3 protein is CASSVGLAYTDTQYF. The CDR3 DNA reads as TGTGCCAGCAGCGTAGGACTAGCGTACACAGATACGCAGTATTTT.

This clonotype showed up many times. The V gene is TRBV9, the J gene TRBJ2-7; 10 nucleotides match TRBD1. V was pared by 3 bases and J by 5 bases, with 8 bases of the junction left unmatched. Per the germline V gene, CDR1 is SGDLS and CDR2 is YYNGEE. The CDR3 extends over 15 amino acids. CDR3 sequence (DNA): TGTGCCAGCAGCGCAACGACAGGGGGCATCGACGAGCAGTACTTC. Translated, it gives CASSATTGGIDEQYF.

This clonotype was recorded at least ten times. The rearrangement uses TRBV9 and TRBJ1-2, with TRBD1 matching over 9 bases. V shed 8 bases and J 4 bases; nucleotides not matched to a gene: 9. This CDR3 has 14 amino acids. Per the germline V gene, CDR1 is SGDLS and CDR2 is YYNGEE. The CDR3 protein is CASSTGGEFYGYTF. As DNA, the CDR3 is TGTGCCAGTTCCACAGGGGGCGAGTTCTATGGCTACACCTTC.

In its sample, this clonotype was seen many times. V gene TRBV9 combines with J gene TRBJ2-1, with 9 bases matching TRBD2. This CDR3 spans 16 amino acids. The ends lost 4 bases at V and 9 bases at J; junction bases unmatched: 14. Germline values: CDR1 SGDLS, CDR2 YYNGEE. The CDR3 protein is CASSPDPGTSRGEQFF. The CDR3 DNA reads as TGTGCCAGCAGCCCCGACCCCGGGACTAGCCGGGGTGAGCAGTTCTTC. Using reference TRBV9 and TRBJ2-1 for the parts outside the CDR3, the full variable domain is DSGVTQTPKHLITATGQRVTLRCSPRSGDLSVYWYQQSLDQGLQFLIQYYNGEERAKGNILERFSAQQFPDLHSELNLSSLELGDSALYFCASSPDPGTSRGEQFFGPGTRLTVL.